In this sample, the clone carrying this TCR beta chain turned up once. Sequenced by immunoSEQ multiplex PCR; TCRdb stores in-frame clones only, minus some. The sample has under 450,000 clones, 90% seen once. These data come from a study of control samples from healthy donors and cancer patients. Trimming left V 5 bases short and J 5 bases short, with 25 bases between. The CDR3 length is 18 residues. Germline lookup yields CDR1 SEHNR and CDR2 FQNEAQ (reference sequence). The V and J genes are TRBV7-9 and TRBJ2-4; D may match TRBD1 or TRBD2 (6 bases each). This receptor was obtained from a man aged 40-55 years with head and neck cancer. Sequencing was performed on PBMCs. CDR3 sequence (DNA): TGTGCCAGCAGCAGGATGGGGGGCGCGATGTCTGGGGAAAACATTCAGTACTTC. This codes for CASSRMGGAMSGENIQYF.